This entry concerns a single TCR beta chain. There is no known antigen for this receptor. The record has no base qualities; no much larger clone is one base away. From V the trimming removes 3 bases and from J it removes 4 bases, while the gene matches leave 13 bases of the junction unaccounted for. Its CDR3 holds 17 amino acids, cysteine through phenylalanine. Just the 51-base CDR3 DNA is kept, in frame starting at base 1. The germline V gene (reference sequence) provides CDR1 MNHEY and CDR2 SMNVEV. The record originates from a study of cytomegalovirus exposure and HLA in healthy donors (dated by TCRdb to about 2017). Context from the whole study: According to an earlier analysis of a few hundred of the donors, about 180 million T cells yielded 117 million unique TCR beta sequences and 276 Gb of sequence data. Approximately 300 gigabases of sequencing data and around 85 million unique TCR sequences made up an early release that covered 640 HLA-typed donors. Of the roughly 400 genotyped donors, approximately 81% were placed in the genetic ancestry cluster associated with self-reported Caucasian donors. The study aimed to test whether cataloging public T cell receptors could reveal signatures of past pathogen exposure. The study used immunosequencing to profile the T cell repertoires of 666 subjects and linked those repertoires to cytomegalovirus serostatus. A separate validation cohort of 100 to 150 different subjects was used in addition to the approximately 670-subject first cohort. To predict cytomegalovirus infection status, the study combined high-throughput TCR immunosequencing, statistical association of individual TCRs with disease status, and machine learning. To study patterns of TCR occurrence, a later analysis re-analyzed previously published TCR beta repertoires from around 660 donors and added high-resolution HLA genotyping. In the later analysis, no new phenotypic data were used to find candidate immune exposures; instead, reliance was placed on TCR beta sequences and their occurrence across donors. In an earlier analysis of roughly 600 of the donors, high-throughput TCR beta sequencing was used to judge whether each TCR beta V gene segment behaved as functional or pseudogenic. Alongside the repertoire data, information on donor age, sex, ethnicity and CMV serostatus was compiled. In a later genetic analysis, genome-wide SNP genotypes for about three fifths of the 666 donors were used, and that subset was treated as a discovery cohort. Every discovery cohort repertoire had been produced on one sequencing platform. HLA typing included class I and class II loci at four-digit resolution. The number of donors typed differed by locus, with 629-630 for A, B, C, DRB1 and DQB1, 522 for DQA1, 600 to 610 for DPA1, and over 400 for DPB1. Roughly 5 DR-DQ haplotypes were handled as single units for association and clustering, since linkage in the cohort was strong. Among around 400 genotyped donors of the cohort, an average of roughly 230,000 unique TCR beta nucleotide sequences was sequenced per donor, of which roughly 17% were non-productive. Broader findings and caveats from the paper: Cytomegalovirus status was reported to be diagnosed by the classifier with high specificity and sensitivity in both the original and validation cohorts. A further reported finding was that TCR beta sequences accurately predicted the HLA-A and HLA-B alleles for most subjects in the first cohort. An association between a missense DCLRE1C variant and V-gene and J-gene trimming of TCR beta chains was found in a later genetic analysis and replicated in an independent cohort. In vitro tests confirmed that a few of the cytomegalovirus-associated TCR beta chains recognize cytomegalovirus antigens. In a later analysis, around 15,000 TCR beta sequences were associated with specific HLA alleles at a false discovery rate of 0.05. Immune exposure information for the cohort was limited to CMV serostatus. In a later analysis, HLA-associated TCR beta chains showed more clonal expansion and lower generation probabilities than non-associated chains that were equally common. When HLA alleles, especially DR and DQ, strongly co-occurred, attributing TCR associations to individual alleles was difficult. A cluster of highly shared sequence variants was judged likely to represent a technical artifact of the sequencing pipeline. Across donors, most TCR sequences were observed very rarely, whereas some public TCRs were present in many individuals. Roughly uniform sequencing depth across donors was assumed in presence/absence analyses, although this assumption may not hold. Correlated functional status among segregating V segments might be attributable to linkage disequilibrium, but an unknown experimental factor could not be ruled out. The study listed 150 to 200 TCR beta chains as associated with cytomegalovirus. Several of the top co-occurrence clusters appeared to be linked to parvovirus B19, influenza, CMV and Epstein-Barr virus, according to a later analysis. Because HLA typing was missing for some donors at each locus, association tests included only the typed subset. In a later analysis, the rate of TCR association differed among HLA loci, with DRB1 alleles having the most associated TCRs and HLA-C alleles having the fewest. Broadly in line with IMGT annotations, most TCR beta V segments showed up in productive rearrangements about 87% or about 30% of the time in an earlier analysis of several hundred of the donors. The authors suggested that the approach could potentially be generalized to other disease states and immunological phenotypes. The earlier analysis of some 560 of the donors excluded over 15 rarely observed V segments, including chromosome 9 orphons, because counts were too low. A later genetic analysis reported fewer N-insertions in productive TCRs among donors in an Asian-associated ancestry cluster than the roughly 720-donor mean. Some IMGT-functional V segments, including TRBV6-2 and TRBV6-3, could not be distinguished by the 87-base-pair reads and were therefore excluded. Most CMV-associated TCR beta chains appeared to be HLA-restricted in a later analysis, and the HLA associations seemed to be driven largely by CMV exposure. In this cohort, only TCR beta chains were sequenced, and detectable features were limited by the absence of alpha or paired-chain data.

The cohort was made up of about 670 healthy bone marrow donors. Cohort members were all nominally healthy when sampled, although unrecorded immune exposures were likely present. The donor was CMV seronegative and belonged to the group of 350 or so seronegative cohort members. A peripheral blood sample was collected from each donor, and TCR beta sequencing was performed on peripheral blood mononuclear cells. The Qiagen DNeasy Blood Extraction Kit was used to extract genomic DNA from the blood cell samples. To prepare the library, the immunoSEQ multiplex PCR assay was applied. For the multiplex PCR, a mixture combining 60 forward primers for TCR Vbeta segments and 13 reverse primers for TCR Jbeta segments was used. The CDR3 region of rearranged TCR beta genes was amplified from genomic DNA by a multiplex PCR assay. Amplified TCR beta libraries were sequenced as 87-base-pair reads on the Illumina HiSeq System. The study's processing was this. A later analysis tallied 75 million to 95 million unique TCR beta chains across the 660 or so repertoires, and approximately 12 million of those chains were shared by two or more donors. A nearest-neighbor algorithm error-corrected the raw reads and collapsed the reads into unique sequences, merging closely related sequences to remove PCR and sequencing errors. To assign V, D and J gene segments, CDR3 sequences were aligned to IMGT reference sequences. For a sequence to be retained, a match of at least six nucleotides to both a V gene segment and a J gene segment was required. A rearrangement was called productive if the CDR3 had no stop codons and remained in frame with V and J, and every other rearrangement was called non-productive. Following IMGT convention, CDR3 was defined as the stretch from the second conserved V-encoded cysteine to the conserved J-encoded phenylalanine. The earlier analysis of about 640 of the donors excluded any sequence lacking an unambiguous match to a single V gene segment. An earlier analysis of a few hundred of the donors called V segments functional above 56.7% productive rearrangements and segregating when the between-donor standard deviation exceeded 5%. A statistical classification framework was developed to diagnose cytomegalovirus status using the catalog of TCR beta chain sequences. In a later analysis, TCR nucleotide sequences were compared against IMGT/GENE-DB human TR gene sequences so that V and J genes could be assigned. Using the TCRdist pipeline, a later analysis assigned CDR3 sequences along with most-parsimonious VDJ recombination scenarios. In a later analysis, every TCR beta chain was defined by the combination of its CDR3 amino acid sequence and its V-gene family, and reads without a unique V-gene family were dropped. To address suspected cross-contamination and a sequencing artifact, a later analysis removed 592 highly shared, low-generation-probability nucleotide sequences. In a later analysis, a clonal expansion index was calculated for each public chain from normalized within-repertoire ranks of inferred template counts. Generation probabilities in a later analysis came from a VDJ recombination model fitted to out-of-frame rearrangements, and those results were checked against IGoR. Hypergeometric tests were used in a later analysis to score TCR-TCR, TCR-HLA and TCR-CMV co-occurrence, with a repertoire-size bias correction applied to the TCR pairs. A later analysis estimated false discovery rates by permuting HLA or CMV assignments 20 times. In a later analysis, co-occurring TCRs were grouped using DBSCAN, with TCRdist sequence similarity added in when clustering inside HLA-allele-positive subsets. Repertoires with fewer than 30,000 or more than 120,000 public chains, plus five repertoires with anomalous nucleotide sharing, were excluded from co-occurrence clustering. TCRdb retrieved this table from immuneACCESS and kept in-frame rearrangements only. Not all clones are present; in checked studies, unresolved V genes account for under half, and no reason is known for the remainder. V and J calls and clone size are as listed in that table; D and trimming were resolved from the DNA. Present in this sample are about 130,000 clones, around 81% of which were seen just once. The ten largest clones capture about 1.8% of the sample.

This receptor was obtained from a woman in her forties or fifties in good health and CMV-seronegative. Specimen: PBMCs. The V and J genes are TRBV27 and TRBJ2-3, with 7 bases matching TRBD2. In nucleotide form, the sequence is TGTGCCAGCAGTTTCCAAATCGATGAGCGGGGACCAGATACGCAGTATTTT. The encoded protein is CASSFQIDERGPDTQYF.